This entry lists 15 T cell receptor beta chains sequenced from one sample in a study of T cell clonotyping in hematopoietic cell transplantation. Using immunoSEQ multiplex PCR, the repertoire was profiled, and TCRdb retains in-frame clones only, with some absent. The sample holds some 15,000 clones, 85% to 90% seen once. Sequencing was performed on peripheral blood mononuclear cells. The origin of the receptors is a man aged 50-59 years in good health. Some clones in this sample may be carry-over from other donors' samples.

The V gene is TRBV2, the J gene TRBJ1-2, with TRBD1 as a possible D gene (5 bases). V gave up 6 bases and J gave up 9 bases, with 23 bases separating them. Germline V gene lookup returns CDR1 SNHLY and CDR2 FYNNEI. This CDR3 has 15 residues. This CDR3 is CASSLTGLPWMRYTF. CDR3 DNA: TGTGCCAGCAGCTTAACGGGACTCCCTTGGATGCGCTACACCTTC.

The CDR3 region has the DNA TGTGCCAGTAGTATGCCAGGTCGAGGTCGGACTCGAGAGACCCAGTACTTC. This codes for CASSMPGRGRTRETQYF. The rearrangement links TRBV19 to TRBJ2-5; possible D gene TRBD2, 5 bases. Germline loops: CDR1 LNHDA, CDR2 SQIVND (reference sequence). The V end lost 3 bases, the J end lost 4 bases, and 21 bases lay between the germline ends. The CDR3 is made up of 17 amino acids.

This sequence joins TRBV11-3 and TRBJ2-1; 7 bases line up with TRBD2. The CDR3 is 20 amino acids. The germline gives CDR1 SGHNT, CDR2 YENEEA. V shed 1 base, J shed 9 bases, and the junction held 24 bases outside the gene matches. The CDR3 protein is CASSLAKWFGRGVTSVEQFF. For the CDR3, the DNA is TGTGCCAGCAGCTTAGCCAAGTGGTTCGGCCGGGGGGTAACGTCGGTTGAGCAGTTCTTC.

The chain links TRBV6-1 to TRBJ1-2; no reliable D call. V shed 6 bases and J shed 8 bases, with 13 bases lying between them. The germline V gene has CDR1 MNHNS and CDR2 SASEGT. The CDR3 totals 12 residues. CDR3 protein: CASSYQAYGYTF. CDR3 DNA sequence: TGTGCCAGCAGCTATCAGGCGTACGGCTACACCTTC.

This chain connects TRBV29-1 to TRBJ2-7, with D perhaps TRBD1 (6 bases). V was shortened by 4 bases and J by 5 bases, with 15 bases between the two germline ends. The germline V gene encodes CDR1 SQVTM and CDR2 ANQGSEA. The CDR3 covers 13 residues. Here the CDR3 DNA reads TGCAGCGTTGTCCCAATCAGGGGTGACGAGCAGTACTTC. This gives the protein CSVVPIRGDEQYF.

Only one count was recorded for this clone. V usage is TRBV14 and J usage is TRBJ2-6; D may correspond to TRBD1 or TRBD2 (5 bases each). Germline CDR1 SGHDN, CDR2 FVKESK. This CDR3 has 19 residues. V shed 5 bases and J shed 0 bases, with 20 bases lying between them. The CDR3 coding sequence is TGTGCCAGCAGCGGACTCTTCGGGACGGGTAGCTCTGGGGCCAACGTCCTGACTTTC. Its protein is CASSGLFGTGSSGANVLTF.

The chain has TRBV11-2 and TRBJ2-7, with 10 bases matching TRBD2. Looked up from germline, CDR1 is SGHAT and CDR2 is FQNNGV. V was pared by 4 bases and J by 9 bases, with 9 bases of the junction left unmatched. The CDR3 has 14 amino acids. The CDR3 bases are TGTGCCAGCAGCTCACTAGCGGGGTCCTTTGGGCAGTACTTC. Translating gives CASSSLAGSFGQYF.

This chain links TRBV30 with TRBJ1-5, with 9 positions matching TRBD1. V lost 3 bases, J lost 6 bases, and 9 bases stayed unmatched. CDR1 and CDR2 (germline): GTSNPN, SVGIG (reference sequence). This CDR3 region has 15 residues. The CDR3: CAWSVGGQGGQPQHF. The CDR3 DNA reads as TGTGCCTGGAGCGTGGGGGGACAGGGTGGTCAGCCCCAGCATTTT.

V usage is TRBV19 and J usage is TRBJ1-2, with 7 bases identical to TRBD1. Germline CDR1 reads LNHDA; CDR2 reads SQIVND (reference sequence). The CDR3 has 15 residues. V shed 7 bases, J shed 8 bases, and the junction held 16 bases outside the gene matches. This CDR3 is CASMETGRKVWGYTF. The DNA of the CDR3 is TGTGCCAGTATGGAGACAGGGAGGAAAGTCTGGGGCTACACCTTC.

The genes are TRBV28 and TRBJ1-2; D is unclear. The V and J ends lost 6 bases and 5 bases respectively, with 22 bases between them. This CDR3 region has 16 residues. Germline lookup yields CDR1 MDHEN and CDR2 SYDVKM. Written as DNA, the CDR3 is TGTGCCAGCAGCCAAACAAGGACCGGAGGATCATATGGCTACACCTTC. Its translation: CASSQTRTGGSYGYTF.

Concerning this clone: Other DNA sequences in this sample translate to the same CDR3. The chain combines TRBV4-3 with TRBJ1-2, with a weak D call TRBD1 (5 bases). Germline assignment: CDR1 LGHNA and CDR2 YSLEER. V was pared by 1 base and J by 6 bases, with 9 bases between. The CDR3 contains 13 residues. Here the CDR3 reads CASSQVTGDGYTF. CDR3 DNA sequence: TGCGCCAGCAGCCAAGTCACAGGAGATGGCTACACCTTC.

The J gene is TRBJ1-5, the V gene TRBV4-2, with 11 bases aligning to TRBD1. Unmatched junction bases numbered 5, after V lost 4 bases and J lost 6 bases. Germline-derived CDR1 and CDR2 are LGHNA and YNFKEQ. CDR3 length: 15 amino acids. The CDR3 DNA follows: TGTGCCAGCAGCCCTTTAGGACAGGGGGCTCAGCCCCAGCATTTT. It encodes CASSPLGQGAQPQHF.

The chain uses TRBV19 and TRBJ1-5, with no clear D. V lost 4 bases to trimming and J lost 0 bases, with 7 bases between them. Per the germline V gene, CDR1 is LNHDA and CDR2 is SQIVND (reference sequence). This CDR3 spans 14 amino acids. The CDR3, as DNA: TGTGCCAGTAGTAGTTGGGATAGCAATCAGCCCCAGCATTTT. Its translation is CASSSWDSNQPQHF.

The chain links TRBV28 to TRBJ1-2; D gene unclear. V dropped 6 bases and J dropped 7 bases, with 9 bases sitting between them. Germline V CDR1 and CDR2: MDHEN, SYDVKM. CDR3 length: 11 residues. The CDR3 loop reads CASRSLFGYTF. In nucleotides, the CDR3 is TGTGCCAGCAGGTCGCTTTTTGGCTACACCTTC.

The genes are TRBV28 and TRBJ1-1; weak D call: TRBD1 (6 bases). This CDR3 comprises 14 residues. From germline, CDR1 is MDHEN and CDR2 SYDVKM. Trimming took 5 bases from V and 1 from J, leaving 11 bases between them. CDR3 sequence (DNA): TGTGCCAGCAGTCCCCTGACAGGGAACACTGAAGCTTTCTTT. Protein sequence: CASSPLTGNTEAFF.